The 9 T cell receptor beta chains reported below all come from one sample, sequenced in a study of blood T cell repertoires in COVID-19. TCRdb keeps only in-frame clones here, not all; method: immunoSEQ multiplex PCR. The sample records about 210,000 clones, around 81% being singletons. Sample: PBMCs or T cells enriched from blood (not recorded which). The origin of the receptors is a man in his thirties or forties with acute COVID-19.

CDR3 protein: CASSQLQGAQPQHF. CDR3 DNA: TGTGCCAGCAGCCAACTACAGGGGGCGCAGCCCCAGCATTTT. The chain recombines TRBV27 with TRBJ1-5; 9 bases are a match to TRBD1. Losses at the gene ends were 6 bases for V and 7 bases for J; bases not matched to a gene: 7. This CDR3 spans 14 amino acids. CDR1 is MNHEY, CDR2 SMNVEV, per germline (reference sequence).

The gene calls are TRBV15 and TRBJ2-1; 15 bases fit TRBD2. J lost 0 bases, V lost 1 base, and 13 bases had no gene match. Germline V CDR1 and CDR2: LNHNV, YYDKDF (reference sequence). This CDR3 spans 22 amino acids. DNA of the CDR3: TGTGCCACCAGCAGAGGGGGGACTAGCGGGGGGTCCCCTTTAAGCTCCTACAATGAGCAGTTCTTC. Its translation: CATSRGGTSGGSPLSSYNEQFF. Variable domain in full (rest from reference TRBV15 and TRBJ2-1): DAMVIQNPRYQVTQFGKPVTLSCSQTLNHNVMYWYQQKSSQAPKLLFHYYDKDFNNEADTPDNFQSRRPNTSFCFLDIRSPGLGDTAMYLCATSRGGTSGGSPLSSYNEQFFGPGTRLTVL.

This chain links TRBV6-5 with TRBJ2-7; weak D call: TRBD1 (6 bases). The CDR3 spans 14 residues. V dropped 0 bases and J dropped 3 bases, with 9 bases sitting between them. Looked up from germline, CDR1 is MNHEY and CDR2 is SVGAGI. The CDR3 coding sequence is TGTGCCAGCAGTTACTCGGGACACAACTACGAGCAGTACTTC. It is translated as CASSYSGHNYEQYF.

The chain uses TRBV5-1 and TRBJ2-3; D may be TRBD1 (5 bases). The ends were cut back, 1 base at V and 2 bases at J, with 11 bases in the middle. The CDR3 length is 15 residues. The V gene's germline CDR1 is SGHRS and CDR2 YFSETQ. The CDR3 DNA reads TGCGCCAGCAGCTTGTATTCAGGGCCCACAGATACGCAGTATTTT. Translated, it gives CASSLYSGPTDTQYF.

The chain uses TRBV2 and TRBJ1-5; possibly TRBD1 for D (5 bases). The CDR3 length is 13 residues. CDR1 and CDR2 (germline): SNHLY, FYNNEI. V lost 6 bases and J 5 bases, leaving 11 bases between the germline ends. This chain's CDR3 is CASRGRSDQPQHF. The DNA of the CDR3 is TGTGCCAGCAGGGGGCGGTCGGATCAGCCCCAGCATTTT.

J is TRBJ2-1 and V is TRBV7-9; D is ambiguous. The germline V gene has CDR1 SEHNR and CDR2 FQNEAQ (reference sequence). V was trimmed by 2 bases and J by 7 bases, leaving 3 bases between them. The CDR3 has 11 residues. This chain's CDR3 is CASSLQNEQFF. For the CDR3, the DNA is TGTGCCAGCAGCTTACAGAATGAGCAGTTCTTC. The full variable domain, with the rest looked up from reference TRBV7-9 and TRBJ2-1, is DTGVSQNPRHKITKRGQNVTFRCDPISEHNRLYWYRQTLGQGPEFLTYFQNEAQLEKSRLLSDRFSAERPKGSFSTLEIQRTEQGDSAMYLCASSLQNEQFFGPGTRLTVL.

V and J are TRBV19 and TRBJ2-3; D uncertain. Trimming left V 0 bases short and J 7 bases short, with 5 bases between. CDR1 and CDR2 (germline): LNHDA, SQIVND (reference sequence). The CDR3 sequence is 12 residues long. In nucleotides, the CDR3 is TGTGCCAGTAGTATAGATCAGTATACGCAGTATTTT. Translated: CASSIDQYTQYF.

The gene calls are TRBV6-5 and TRBJ1-4; D unclear. V lost 5 bases and J 8 bases, leaving 15 bases between the germline ends. The CDR3 totals 14 residues. Germline CDR1 is MNHEY and CDR2 is SVGAGI. This CDR3 is CASSNRGPGEKLFF. The CDR3 coding sequence is TGTGCCAGCAGTAACCGGGGTCCTGGGGAAAAACTGTTTTTT.

The chain is built from TRBV28 and TRBJ1-6; D not resolved. Trimming shortened V by 2 bases and J by 9 bases, and 5 bases separated the two germline ends. The CDR3 is 12 amino acids. Germline V gene sequence: CDR1 MDHEN, CDR2 SYDVKM. This CDR3 is CASSLGSSPLHF. CDR3 nucleotides: TGTGCCAGCAGTTTAGGGAGTTCACCCCTCCACTTT.